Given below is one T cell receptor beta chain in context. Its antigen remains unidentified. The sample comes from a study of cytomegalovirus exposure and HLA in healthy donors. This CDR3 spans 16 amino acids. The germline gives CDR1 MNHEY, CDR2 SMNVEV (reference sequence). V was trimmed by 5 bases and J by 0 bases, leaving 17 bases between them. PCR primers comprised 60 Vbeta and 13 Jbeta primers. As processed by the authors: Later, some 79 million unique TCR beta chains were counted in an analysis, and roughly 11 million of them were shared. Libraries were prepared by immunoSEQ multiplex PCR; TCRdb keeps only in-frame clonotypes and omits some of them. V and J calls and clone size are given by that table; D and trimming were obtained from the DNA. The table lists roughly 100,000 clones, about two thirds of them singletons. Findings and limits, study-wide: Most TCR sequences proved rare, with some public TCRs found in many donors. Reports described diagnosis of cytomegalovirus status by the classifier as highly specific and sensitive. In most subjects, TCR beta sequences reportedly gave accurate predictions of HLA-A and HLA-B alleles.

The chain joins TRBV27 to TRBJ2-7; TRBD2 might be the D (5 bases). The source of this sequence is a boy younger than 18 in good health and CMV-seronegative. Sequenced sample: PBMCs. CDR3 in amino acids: CASSPDRDYLSYEQYF. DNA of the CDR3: TGTGCCAGCAGTCCTGACCGGGATTACCTCTCCTACGAGCAGTACTTC.